This record covers a single T cell receptor (beta chain). Its cognate antigen is unknown. This sample is drawn from a study of T-cell reconstitution after alpha-beta-depleted transplantation in children. Findings of the study overall: As was reported, about two months after transplant, alpha-beta T cells came from several hundred expanded graft clones. There were some patients whose high TCRbeta diversity at day 60 came from surviving recipient T cells and thymic progenitors. One year after transplant, T-cell counts and diversity came mostly from newly produced T cells.

The TCRbeta library was prepared with unique molecular identifiers. TCRdb reanalysed the PCR reads using MiXCR and keeps one entry per CDR3 protein. The sample carries about 1,000,000 distinct CDR3 sequences, about 26% recorded once. V lost 2 bases, J lost 7 bases, and 13 bases lay in between. The CDR3 is 14 residues long. Germline-derived CDR1 and CDR2 are SGHRS and YFSETQ. Specimen: PBMCs, mostly from graft donor cells, collected 360 days after TCRalphabeta/CD19-depleted stem cell transplant. The chain uses TRBV5-1 and TRBJ1-5; D is uncertain. The receptor's source is a boy younger than two who had a stem cell transplant for SCID, so the T cells may come from the graft donor. For the CDR3, the DNA is TGCGCCAGCAGCTTAGATGGTTTCGGGCAGCCCCAGCATTTT. This translates into CASSLDGFGQPQHF.